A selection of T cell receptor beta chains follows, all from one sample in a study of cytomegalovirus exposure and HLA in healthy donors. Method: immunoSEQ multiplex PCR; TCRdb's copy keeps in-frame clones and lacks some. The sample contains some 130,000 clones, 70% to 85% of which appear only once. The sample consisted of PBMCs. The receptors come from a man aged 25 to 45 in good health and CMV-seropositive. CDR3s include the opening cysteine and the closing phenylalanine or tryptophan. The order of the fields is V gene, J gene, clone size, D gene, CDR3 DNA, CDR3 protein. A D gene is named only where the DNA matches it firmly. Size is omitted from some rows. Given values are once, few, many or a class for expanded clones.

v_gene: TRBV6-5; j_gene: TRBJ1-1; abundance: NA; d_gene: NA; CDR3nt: TGTGCCAGCAGTTGCCTCGGGAAGGCGGACACTGAAGCTTTCTTT; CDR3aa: CASSCLGKADTEAFF
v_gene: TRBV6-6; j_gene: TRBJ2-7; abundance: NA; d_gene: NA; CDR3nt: TGTGCCAGCAGTTACCGGTCCCGAGACTACGAGCAGTACTTC; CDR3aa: CASSYRSRDYEQYF
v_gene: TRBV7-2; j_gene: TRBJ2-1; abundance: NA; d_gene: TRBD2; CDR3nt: TGTGCCAGCAGCGCAGTTGGAGTAGCGGGATACAATGAGCAGTTCTTC; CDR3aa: CASSAVGVAGYNEQFF
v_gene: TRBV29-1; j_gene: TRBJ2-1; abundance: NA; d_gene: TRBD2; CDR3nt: TGCAGCTCCCGGACTAGCGGGCAAAGCTCCTACAATGAGCAGTTCTTC; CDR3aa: CSSRTSGQSSYNEQFF
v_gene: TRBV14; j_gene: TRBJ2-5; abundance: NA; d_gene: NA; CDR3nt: TGTGCCAGCAGCCAAGATTCAGGGTGGCAAGAGACCCAGTACTTC; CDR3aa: CASSQDSGWQETQYF
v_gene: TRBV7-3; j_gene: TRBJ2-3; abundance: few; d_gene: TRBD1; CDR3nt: TGTGCCAGCAGTTTACAGGGGGATACGCAGTATTTT; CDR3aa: CASSLQGDTQYF
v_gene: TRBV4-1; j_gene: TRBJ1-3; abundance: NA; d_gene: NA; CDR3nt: TGCGCCAGCAGCCAAGGAACACCCTTCAACTCTGGAAACACCATATATTTT; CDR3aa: CASSQGTPFNSGNTIYF
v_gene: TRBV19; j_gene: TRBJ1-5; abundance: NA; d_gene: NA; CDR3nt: TGTGCCAGTAGTGCCTTAGGGGGGGGCGCGCAGCCCCAGCATTTT; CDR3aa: CASSALGGGAQPQHF
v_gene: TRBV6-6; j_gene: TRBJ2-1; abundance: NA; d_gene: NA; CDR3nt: TGTGCCAGCAGTTCTACCTTTGGACAGTACAATGAGCAGTTCTTC; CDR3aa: CASSSTFGQYNEQFF
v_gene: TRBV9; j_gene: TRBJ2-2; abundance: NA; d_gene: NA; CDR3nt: TGTGCCAGCAGAGGACAAGCGAACACCGGGGAGCTGTTTTTT; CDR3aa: CASRGQANTGELFF
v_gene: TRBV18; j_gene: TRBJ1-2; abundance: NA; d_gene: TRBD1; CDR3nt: TGTGCCAGCTCATCAACAGGGGTAGGCGATGGCTACACCTTC; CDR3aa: CASSSTGVGDGYTF
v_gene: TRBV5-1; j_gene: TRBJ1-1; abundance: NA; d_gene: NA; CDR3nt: TGCGCCAGCAGCTTGGTAGGGGCCAGTGGTGAAGCTTTCTTT; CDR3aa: CASSLVGASGEAFF
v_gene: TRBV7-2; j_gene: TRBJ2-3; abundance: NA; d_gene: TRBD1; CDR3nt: TGTGCCAGCAGCAAGGACAGGGCAGCAGATACGCAGTATTTT; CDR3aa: CASSKDRAADTQYF
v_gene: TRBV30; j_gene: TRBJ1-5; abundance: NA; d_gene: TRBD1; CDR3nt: TGTGCCTGGTCGACAGGGTTTGACAATCAGCCCCAGCATTTT; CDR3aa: CAWSTGFDNQPQHF
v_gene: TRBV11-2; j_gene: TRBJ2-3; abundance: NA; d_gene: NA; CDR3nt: TGTGCCAGCAGCACCCAAGACAAGCCTAGCACAGATACGCAGTATTTT; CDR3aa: CASSTQDKPSTDTQYF
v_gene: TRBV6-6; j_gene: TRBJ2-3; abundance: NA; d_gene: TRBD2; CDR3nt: TGTGCCAGCAGCGATAGCGGGAGAAATACGCAGTATTTT; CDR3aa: CASSDSGRNTQYF
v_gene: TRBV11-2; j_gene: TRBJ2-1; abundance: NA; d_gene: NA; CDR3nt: TGTGCCAGCAGCTCTGTGCGGGGCCGGGGGAATGAGCAGTTCTTC; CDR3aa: CASSSVRGRGNEQFF
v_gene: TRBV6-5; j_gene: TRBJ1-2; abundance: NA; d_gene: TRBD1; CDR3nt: TGTGCCAGCAGGGGAGGACAGGAGAGCTACACCTTC; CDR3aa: CASRGGQESYTF
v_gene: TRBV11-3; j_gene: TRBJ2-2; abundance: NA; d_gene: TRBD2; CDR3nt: TGTGCCAGCAGCTTAGAGGTCTCGACTAGCGGGCCCACCGGGGAGCTGTTTTTT; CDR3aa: CASSLEVSTSGPTGELFF
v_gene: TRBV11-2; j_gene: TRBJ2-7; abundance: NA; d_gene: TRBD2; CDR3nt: TGTGCCAGCAGCTTCCCCGGGACTAGCGGGATCGGTAACGAGCAGTACTTC; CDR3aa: CASSFPGTSGIGNEQYF
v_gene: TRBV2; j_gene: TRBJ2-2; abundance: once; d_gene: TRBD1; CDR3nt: TGTGCCAGCACCAGGGGGCGCGGCACCGGGGAGCTGTTTTTT; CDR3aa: CASTRGRGTGELFF
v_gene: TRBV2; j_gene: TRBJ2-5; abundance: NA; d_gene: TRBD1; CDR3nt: TGTGCCAGCAGAAAGGGGACAGGGGAAGAGACCCAGTACTTC; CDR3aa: CASRKGTGEETQYF
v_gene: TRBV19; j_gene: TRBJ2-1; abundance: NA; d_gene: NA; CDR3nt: TGTGCCAGTAGTATCGAGTGGACGGGATACAATGAGCAGTTCTTC; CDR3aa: CASSIEWTGYNEQFF
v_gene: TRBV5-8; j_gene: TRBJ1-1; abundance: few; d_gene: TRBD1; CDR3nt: TGTGCCAGCAGCCCAATTGACAGGGCGTCGGACACTGAAGCTTTCTTT; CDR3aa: CASSPIDRASDTEAFF
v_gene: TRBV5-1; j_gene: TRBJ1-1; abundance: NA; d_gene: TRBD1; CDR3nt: TGCGCCAGCAGTTCTACCGGGACAGAGAACACTGAAGCTTTCTTT; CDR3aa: CASSSTGTENTEAFF
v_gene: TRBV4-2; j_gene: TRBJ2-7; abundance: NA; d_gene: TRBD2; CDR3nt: TGTGCCAGCAGCCAAGATGTTAGCGGGGGGTGGTACGAGCAGTACTTC; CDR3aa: CASSQDVSGGWYEQYF
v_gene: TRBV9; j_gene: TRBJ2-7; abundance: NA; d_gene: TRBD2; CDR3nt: TGTGCCAGCAGCGTGGGCCTAGCGGGGGTCTCCTACGAGCAGTACTTC; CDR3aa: CASSVGLAGVSYEQYF
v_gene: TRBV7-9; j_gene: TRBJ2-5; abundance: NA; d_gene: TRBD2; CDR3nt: TGTGCCAGCAGCTTGGCCACTAGCGGAGAGACCCAGTACTTC; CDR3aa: CASSLATSGETQYF
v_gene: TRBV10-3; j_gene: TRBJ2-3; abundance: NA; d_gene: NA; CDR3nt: TGTGCCATCCGCGTCCTGGGACTTAGAGGGCGAGTGCAGTATTTT; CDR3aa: CAIRVLGLRGRVQYF
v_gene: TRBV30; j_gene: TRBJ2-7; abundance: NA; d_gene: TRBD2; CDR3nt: TGTGCCTGTGTAGCGGGAAGGACCTACGAGCAGTACTTC; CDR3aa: CACVAGRTYEQYF
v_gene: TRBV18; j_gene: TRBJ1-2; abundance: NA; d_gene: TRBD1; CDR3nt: TGTGCCAGCTCACCACAGGGACAGGGCGTTCACTATGGCTACACCTTC; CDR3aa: CASSPQGQGVHYGYTF
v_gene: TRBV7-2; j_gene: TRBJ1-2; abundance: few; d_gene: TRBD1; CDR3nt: TGTGCCAGCAGCTCCACCCAGGGGGGAATCCTCGCCTTC; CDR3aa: CASSSTQGGILAF
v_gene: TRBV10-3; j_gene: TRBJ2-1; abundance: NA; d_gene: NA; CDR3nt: TGTGCCATCAGTGGACACAGGGTAATCTCTTACAATGAGCAGTTCTTC; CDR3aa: CAISGHRVISYNEQFF
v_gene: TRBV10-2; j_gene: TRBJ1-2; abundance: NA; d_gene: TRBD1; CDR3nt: TGCGCCAGCAGTGAGCCGGGACAGGGGGTCGATGGCTACACCTTC; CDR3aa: CASSEPGQGVDGYTF
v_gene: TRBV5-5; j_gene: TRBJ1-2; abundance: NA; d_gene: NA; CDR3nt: TGTGCCAGCAGCTTTCGGGATGGCTACACCTTC; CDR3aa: CASSFRDGYTF
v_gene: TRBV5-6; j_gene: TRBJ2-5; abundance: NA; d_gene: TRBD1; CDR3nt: TGTGCCAGCAGTCGGGACAGGGGCCGGGTGGGAGTAGGGGAGACCCAGTACTTC; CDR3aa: CASSRDRGRVGVGETQYF
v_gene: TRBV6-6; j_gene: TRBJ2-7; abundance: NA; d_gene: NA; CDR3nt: TGTGCCAGCAGTTACCAGGGGTCCTACGAGCAGTACTTC; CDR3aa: CASSYQGSYEQYF
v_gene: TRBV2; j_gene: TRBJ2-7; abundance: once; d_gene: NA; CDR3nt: TGTGCCAGCAGTGCGAGGGGGGGGCTCCTGGAGCAGTACTTC; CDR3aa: CASSARGGLLEQYF
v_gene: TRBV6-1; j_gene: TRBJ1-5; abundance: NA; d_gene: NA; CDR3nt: TGTGCCAGCAGTGAAGGGGGGCTCAATCAGCCCCAGCATTTT; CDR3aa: CASSEGGLNQPQHF
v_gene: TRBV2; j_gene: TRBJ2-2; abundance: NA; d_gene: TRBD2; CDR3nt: TGTGCCAGCAGTACGCGCGGGGGGCCCGACACCGGGGAGCTGTTTTTT; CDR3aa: CASSTRGGPDTGELFF
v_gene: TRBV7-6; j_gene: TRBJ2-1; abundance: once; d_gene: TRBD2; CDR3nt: TGTGCCAGCAGCGGACCGAGCGGGGGGCTAAGGAATGAGCAGTTCTTC; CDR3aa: CASSGPSGGLRNEQFF
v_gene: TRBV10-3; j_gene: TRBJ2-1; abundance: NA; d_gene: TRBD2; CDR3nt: TGTGCCACCCTGGGGGTCGCTAGCGGGAAGGCCTCCTACAATGAGCAGTTCTTC; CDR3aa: CATLGVASGKASYNEQFF
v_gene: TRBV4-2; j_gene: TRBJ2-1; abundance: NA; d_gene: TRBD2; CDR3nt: TGTGCCAGCAGCCAAGGGACTAGCCTCCCATTTGGGCAGTTCTTC; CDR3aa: CASSQGTSLPFGQFF
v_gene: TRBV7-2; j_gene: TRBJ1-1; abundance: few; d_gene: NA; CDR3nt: TGTGCCAGCAGCTTAAGTGGGGCGACTGAAGCTTTCTTT; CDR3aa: CASSLSGATEAFF
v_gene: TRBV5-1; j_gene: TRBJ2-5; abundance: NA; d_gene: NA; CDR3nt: TGCGCCAGCAGTGCCGCGACACGGGAGACCCAGTACTTC; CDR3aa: CASSAATRETQYF
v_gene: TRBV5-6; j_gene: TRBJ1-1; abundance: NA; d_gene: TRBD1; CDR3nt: TGTGCCAGCAGCTTTGGACAGGGGGATGAAGCTTTCTTT; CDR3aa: CASSFGQGDEAFF
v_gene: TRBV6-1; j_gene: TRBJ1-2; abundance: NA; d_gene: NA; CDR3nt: TGTGCCAGCAGTGACAGGTTCTATGGCTACACCTTC; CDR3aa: CASSDRFYGYTF
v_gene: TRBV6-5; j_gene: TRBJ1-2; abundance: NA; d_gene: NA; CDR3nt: TGTGCCAGCAGTTACTCCACAGGGAATGGCTACACCTTC; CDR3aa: CASSYSTGNGYTF
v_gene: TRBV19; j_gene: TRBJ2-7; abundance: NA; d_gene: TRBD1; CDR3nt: TGTGCCAGTAGCCGGCAATGGACAGGGGGCTACGAGCAGTACTTC; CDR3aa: CASSRQWTGGYEQYF
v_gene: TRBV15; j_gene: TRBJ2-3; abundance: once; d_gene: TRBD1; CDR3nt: TGTGCCACCAGCGGGGGGGACAGGGGGTTAGATACGCAGTATTTT; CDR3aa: CATSGGDRGLDTQYF
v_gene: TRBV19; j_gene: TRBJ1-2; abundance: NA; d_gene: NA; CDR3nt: TGTGCCAGTAGCAGGGATAATAACTATGGCTACACCTTC; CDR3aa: CASSRDNNYGYTF
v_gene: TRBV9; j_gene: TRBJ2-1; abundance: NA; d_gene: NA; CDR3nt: TGTGCCAGCAGCGTAGAGGGCGGGAATAACTACAATGAGCAGTTCTTC; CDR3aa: CASSVEGGNNYNEQFF
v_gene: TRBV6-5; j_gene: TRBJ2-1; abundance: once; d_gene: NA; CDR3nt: TGTGCCAGCAGTTACTCGAGAGGGTCCAATGAGCAGTTCTTC; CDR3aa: CASSYSRGSNEQFF